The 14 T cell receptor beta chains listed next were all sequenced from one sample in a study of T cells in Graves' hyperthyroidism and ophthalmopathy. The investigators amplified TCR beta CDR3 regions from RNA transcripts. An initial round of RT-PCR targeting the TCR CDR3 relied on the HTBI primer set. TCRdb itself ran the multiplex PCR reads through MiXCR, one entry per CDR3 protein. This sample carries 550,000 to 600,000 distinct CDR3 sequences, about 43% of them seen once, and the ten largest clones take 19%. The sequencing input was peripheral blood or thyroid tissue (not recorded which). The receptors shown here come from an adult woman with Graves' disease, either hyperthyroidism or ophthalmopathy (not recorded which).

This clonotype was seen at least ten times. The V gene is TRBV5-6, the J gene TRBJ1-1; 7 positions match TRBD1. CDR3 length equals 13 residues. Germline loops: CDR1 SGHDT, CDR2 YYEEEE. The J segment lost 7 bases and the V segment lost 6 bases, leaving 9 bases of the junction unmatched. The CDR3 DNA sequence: TGTGCCAGCATCTGGGGGACAGACAGTGAAGCTTTCTTT. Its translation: CASIWGTDSEAFF.

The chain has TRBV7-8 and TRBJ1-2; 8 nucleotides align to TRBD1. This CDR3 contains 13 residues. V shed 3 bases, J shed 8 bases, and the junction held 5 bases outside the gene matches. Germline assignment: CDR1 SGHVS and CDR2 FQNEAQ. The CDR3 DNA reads TGTGCCAGCAGCTTGGCAGGGGGCCAGGGCTACACCTTC. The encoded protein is CASSLAGGQGYTF.

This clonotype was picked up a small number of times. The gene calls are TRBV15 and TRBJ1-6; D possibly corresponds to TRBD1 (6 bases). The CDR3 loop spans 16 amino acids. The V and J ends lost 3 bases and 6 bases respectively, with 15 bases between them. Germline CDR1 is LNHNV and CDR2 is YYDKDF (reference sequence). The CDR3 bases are TGTGCCACCAGCAGCCCCCGCCGGGACACTAATTCACCCCTCCACTTT. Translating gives CATSSPRRDTNSPLHF.

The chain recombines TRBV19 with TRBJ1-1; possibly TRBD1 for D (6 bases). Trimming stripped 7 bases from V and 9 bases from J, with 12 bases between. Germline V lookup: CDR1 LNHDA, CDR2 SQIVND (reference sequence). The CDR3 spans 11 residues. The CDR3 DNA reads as TGTGCCAGTACTTGGGGACACCAAGCTTTCTTT. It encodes CASTWGHQAFF.

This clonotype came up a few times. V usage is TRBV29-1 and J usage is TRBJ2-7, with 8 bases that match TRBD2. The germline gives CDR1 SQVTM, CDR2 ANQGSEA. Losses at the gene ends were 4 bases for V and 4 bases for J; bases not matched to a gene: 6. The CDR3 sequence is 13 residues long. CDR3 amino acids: CSVVIVAGYEQYF. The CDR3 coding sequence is TGCAGCGTTGTGATCGTAGCGGGGTACGAGCAGTACTTC.

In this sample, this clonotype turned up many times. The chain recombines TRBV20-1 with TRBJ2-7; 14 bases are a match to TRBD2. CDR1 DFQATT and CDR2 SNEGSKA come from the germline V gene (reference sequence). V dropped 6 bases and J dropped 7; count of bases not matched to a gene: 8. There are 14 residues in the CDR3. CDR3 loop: CSATGLAGVGEQYF. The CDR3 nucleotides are TGCAGTGCCACGGGACTAGCGGGAGTTGGGGAGCAGTACTTC.

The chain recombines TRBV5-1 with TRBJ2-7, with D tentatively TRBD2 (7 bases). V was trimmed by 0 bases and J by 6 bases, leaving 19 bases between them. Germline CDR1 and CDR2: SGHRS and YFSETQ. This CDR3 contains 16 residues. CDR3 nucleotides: TGCGCCAGCAGCTTGGCGGGGGCTAGCGGCTTCTCCGAGCAGTACTTC. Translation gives CASSLAGASGFSEQYF.

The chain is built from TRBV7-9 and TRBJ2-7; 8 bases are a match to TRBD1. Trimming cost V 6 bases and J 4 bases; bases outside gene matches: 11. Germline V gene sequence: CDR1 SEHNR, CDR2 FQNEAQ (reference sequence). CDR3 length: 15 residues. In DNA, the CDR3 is TGTGCCAGCAGTCTTGGACAGGGCCCGCCGTACGAGCAGTACTTC. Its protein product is CASSLGQGPPYEQYF.

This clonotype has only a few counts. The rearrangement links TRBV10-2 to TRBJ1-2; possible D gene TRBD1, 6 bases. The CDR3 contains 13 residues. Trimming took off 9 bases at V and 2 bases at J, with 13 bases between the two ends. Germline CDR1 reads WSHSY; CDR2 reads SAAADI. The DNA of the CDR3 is TGCGCCAGTATCGGACAGAAGAACTATGGCTACACCTTC. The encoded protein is CASIGQKNYGYTF.

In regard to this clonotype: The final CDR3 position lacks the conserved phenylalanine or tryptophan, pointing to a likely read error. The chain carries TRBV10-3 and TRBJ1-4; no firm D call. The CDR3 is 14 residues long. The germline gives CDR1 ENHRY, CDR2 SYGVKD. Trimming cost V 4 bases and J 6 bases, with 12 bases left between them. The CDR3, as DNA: TGTGCCATCAGTGGGTCGATATTGGATGAAAAACTGTTTCTT. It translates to CAISGSILDEKLFL.

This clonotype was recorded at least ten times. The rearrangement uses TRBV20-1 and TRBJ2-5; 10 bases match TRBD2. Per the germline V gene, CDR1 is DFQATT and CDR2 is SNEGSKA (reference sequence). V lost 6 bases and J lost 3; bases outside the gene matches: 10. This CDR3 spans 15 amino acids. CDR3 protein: CSAHPGLANKETQYF. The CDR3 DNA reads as TGCAGTGCCCATCCGGGACTAGCGAATAAAGAGACCCAGTACTTC.

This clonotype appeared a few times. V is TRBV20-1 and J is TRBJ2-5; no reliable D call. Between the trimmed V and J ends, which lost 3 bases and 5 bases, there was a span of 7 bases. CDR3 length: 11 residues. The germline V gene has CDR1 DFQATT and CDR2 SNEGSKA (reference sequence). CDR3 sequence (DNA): TGCAGTGCTAGGATGGCGGAGACCCAGTACTTC. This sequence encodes CSARMAETQYF.

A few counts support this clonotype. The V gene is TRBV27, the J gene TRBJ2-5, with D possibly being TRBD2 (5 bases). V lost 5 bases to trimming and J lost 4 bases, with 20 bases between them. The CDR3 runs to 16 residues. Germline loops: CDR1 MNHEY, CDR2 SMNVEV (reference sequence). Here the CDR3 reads CASSPIGRMGRETQYF. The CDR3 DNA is TGTGCCAGCAGTCCCATCGGTAGGATGGGGAGAGAGACCCAGTACTTC.

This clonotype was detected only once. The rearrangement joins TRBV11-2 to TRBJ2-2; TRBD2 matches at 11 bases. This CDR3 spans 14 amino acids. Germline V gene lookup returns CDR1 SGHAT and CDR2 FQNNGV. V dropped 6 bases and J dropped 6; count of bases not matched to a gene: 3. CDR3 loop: CASRTLAGAGELFF. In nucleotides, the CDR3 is TGTGCCAGCAGAACACTAGCGGGAGCCGGGGAGCTGTTTTTT.